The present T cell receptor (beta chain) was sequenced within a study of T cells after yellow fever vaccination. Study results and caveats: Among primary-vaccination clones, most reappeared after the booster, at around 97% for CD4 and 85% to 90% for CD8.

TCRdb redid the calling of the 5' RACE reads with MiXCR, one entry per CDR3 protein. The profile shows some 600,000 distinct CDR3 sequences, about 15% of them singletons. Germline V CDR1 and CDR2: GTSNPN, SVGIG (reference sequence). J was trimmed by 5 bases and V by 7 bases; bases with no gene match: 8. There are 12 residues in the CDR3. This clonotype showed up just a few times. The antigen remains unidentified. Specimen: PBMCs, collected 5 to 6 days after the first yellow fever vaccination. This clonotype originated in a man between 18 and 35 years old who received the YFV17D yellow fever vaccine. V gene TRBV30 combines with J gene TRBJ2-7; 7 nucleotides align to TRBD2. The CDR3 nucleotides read TGTGCCTACTCCCGGGGAGGGCACGAGCAGTACTTC. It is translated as CAYSRGGHEQYF. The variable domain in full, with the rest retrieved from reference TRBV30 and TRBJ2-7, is SQTIHQWPATLVQPVGSPLSLECTVEGTSNPNLYWYRQAAGRGLQLLFYSVGIGQISSEVPQNLSASRPQDRQFILSSKKLLLSDSGFYLCAYSRGGHEQYFGPGTRLTVT.